This T cell receptor beta chain is from a study of T cell repertoires in cytomegalovirus infection. Looking at the study overall: Indicated by public TCR beta signatures were CMV infection and matching HLA type.

This clonotype was observed many times. The antigen is not known. Overall study findings and caveats: The ex vivo response showed dominance by HLA-C-restricted CMV-specific TCR beta clonotypes. CMV carriers with the relevant HLA were identified by cumulative public TCR beta family frequency.

TCRdb itself ran the reads through MiXCR, one entry per CDR3 protein. Here the sample spans about 250,000 distinct CDR3 sequences, about 18% being singletons. The germline gives CDR1 MDHEN, CDR2 SYDVKM. Trimming took 3 bases from V and 5 from J, leaving 23 bases between them. The CDR3 totals 18 residues. This chain uses TRBV28 with TRBJ1-5; unclear D gene. Specimen: CD8+ T cells from PBMCs. The sequence was collected from a human donor in good health (CMV status not recorded). Some clones in this sample may be carry-over from other donors' samples. Written as DNA, the CDR3 is TGTGCCAGCAGTTTCGTCCCCATCCAGATTAGGGCATATCAGCCCCAGCATTTT. Translating gives CASSFVPIQIRAYQPQHF.